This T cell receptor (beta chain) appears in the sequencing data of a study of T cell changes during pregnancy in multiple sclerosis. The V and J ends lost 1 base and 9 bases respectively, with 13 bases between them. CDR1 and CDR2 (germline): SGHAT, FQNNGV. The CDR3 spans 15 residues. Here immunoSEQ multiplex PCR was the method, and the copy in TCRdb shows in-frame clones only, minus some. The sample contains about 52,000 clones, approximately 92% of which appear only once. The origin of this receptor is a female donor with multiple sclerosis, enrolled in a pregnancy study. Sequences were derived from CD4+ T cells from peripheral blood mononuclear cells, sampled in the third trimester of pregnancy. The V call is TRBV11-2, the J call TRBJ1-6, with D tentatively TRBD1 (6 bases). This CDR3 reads CASSLGGRGTSPLHF. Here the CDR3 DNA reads TGTGCCAGCAGCTTAGGTGGCAGGGGAACTTCACCCCTCCACTTT.